The present TCR beta chain was sequenced within a study of beta chain features in type 1 diabetes. V was clipped by 2 bases and J by 0 bases, with 10 bases between them. The CDR3 length is 15 residues. Germline CDR1 is SGHDN and CDR2 is FVKESK. Sequencing targeted expressed TCRB transcripts, as all isolated RNA had been reverse transcribed. Naive, central memory and regulatory T cell samples averaged about 3.5 million reads. Sequenced by immunoSEQ multiplex PCR; TCRdb stores in-frame clones only, minus some. This sample has around 450,000 clones, with approximately 10% found just once. Based on CD45RO/CCR7/CD25/CD127/CD95/CD27, CD4+ regulatory, stem cell-like memory, naive and central memory cells were sorted.

The sample taken for sequencing was naive CD4+ T cells from blood. This chain connects TRBV14 to TRBJ1-1; D is uncertain. This sequence originates from a woman under 30 in good health. CDR3 sequence: CASSQLRYMNTEAFF. CDR3 DNA sequence: TGTGCCAGCAGCCAACTCAGATACATGAACACTGAAGCTTTCTTT. Full variable domain (rest looked up from reference TRBV14 and TRBJ1-1): EAGVTQFPSHSVIEKGQTVTLRCDPISGHDNLYWYRRVMGKEIKFLLHFVKESKQDESGMPNNRFLAERTGGTYSTLKVQPAELEDSGVYFCASSQLRYMNTEAFFGQGTRLTVV.